These 27 T cell receptor beta chains were sequenced from one sample in a study of T-cell reconstitution after alpha-beta-depleted transplantation in children. Unique molecular identifiers were built into the TCRbeta library. Via MiXCR, TCRdb re-called the PCR reads, giving one row per CDR3 protein. This sample has about 980,000 distinct CDR3 sequences, with around 30% found just once. Source: PBMCs, mostly from graft donor cells, taken 360 days after TCRalphabeta/CD19-depleted stem cell transplant. The receptors were gathered from a boy younger than two who had a stem cell transplant for SCID, so the T cells may come from the graft donor.

This chain connects TRBV7-9 to TRBJ2-7, with TRBD1 matching 10 bases. V lost 8 bases and J lost 3; bases outside the gene matches: 10. Germline V CDR1 and CDR2: SEHNR, FQNEAQ (reference sequence). The CDR3 contains 15 residues. The CDR3 coding sequence is TGTGCCAGCGGGACTCCGGGACAGGGGAGCTACGAGCAGTACTTC. Protein sequence: CASGTPGQGSYEQYF.

The chain uses TRBV5-1 and TRBJ2-2; D tentatively fits TRBD1 or TRBD2 (5 bases each). The germline V gene has CDR1 SGHRS and CDR2 YFSETQ. The CDR3 loop spans 14 amino acids. V gave up 7 bases and J gave up 2 bases, with 12 bases separating them. This chain's CDR3 is CASRNRTNTGELFF. The CDR3 bases are TGCGCCAGCCGAAACAGGACTAACACCGGGGAGCTGTTTTTT.

The sample holds a few counts of this clonotype. This chain links TRBV29-1 with TRBJ2-7, with a weak D call TRBD2 (6 bases). V was cut by 3 bases and J by 4 bases, with 10 bases left in between. Germline V gene lookup returns CDR1 SQVTM and CDR2 ANQGSEA. The CDR3 runs 12 residues. For the CDR3, the DNA is TGCAGCGTTGAGGAGGGACCTTACGAGCAGTACTTC. This sequence encodes CSVEEGPYEQYF.

The chain recombines TRBV18 with TRBJ2-3; D call uncertain. Trimming stripped 6 bases from V and 5 bases from J, with 9 bases between. Germline CDR1 KGHSH, CDR2 LQKENI. This CDR3 is built from 12 residues. The CDR3 region has the DNA TGTGCCAGCTCCACCGTCGGAGATACGCAGTATTTT. Amino acid sequence: CASSTVGDTQYF.

This clonotype was detected a few times. The genes are TRBV20-1 and TRBJ2-3; weak D call: TRBD1 (6 bases). The V end was cut by 0 bases, the J end by 3 bases, with 7 bases between. The V gene's germline CDR1 is DFQATT and CDR2 SNEGSKA (reference sequence). This CDR3 region has 13 residues. CDR3 in amino acids: CSARDQGTDTQYF. For the CDR3, the DNA is TGCAGTGCTAGAGACCAGGGGACAGATACGCAGTATTTT.

This clonotype was observed a few times. The chain uses TRBV5-1 and TRBJ2-2; no definite D call. This CDR3 is built from 14 residues. Germline CDR1 and CDR2: SGHRS and YFSETQ. Trimming took 3 bases from V and 1 from J, leaving 7 bases between them. The CDR3 is CASSSPRNTGELFF. The CDR3 nucleotides are TGCGCCAGCAGCTCGCCCCGGAACACCGGGGAGCTGTTTTTT.

The gene calls are TRBV10-3 and TRBJ1-2, with 10 bases lining up with TRBD1. The V gene's germline CDR1 is ENHRY and CDR2 SYGVKD. With 6 bases clipped from V and 7 bases from J, the junction kept 8 bases outside the gene matches. CDR3 length: 14 amino acids. CDR3 sequence (DNA): TGTGCCATCAGCCCCGGGACAGGGGTACCTGGCTACACCTTC. Its translation: CAISPGTGVPGYTF.

This chain links TRBV20-1 with TRBJ2-1; D is ambiguous. CDR3 size: 12 residues. With 0 bases removed from V and 3 bases from J, the gap between germline ends came to 3 bases. Germline V gene data show CDR1 as DFQATT and CDR2 as SNEGSKA (reference sequence). The DNA for the CDR3 is TGCAGTGCTAGAGAGGACTACAATGAGCAGTTCTTC. It yields the protein CSAREDYNEQFF.

This clonotype has more than one count but fewer than ten. The chain has TRBV6-5 and TRBJ1-1; D is perhaps TRBD1 (6 bases). There are 16 residues in the CDR3. Trimming left V 0 bases short and J 5 bases short, with 16 bases between. The germline V gene encodes CDR1 MNHEY and CDR2 SVGAGI. This chain's CDR3 is CASSYSEGVLGTEAFF. The CDR3 DNA is TGTGCCAGCAGTTACTCGGAGGGGGTGCTAGGTACTGAAGCTTTCTTT.

This clonotype was recorded once. The rearrangement uses TRBV5-8 and TRBJ2-1; D unclear. CDR1 and CDR2 (germline): SGHTS, YDEGEE. Trimming pared 4 bases from V and 7 bases from J, leaving 21 bases between. This CDR3 is built from 16 residues. DNA of the CDR3: TGTGCCAGCAGCAGAAACCAGGTCGCCATAACGAATGAGCAGTTCTTC. Translating it yields CASSRNQVAITNEQFF. The full variable domain, in which reference TRBV5-8 and TRBJ2-1 provide the parts outside the CDR3, is EAGVTQSPTHLIKTRGQQATLRCSPISGHTSVYWYQQALGLGLQFLLWYDEGEERNRGNFPPRFSGRQFPNYSSELNVNALELEDSALYLCASSRNQVAITNEQFFGPGTRLTVL.

CDR3 sequence reads: CASSLAPVQPSGNTEAFF. For the CDR3, the DNA is TGCGCCAGCAGCTTGGCGCCGGTACAGCCAAGTGGGAACACTGAAGCTTTCTTT. The chain uses TRBV5-1 and TRBJ1-1; D call uncertain. V was pared by 0 bases and J by 1 base, with 19 bases between. This CDR3 has 18 amino acids. Per the germline V gene, CDR1 is SGHRS and CDR2 is YFSETQ. The full variable domain, rest sourced from reference TRBV5-1 and TRBJ1-1, is KAGVTQTPRYLIKTRGQQVTLSCSPISGHRSVSWYQQTPGQGLQFLFEYFSETQRNKGNFPGRFSGRQFSNSRSEMNVSTLELGDSALYLCASSLAPVQPSGNTEAFFGQGTRLTVV.

This clonotype was counted between two and nine times. The chain recombines TRBV20-1 with TRBJ1-5; D is perhaps TRBD1 (5 bases). The CDR3 spans 15 residues. Germline assignment: CDR1 DFQATT and CDR2 SNEGSKA (reference sequence). V lost 5 bases to trimming and J lost 4 bases, with 18 bases between them. The CDR3 nucleotides are TGCAGTGCTGCCACTGGGGGGTCGGGAAATCAGCCCCAGCATTTT. Translating it yields CSAATGGSGNQPQHF.

There are a few counts of this clonotype. This chain links TRBV5-1 with TRBJ2-5; 12 bases fit TRBD2. Germline loops: CDR1 SGHRS, CDR2 YFSETQ. The CDR3 extends over 15 amino acids. After removal of 6 bases from V and 4 bases from J, the junction contained 7 bases not matched to a gene. Written as DNA, the CDR3 is TGCGCCAGCACCCGGCTGGGACTAGCGGGAGAGACCCAGTACTTC. Translating gives CASTRLGLAGETQYF.

This clonotype was seen at least ten times. This rearrangement joins TRBV7-8 to TRBJ2-3, with 8 positions matching TRBD2. Germline lookup yields CDR1 SGHVS and CDR2 FQNEAQ. This CDR3 has 18 residues. J gave up 5 bases and V 0 bases, and 13 bases lay outside the gene matches. In DNA, the CDR3 is TGTGCCAGCAGCTTAGCGCTTGCTTCAGCGGGGGCGGGAGATACGCAGTATTTT. Translated: CASSLALASAGAGDTQYF.

CDR3 protein: CASSPRGRGDYGYTF. The CDR3 DNA follows: TGTGCCAGCAGCCCCAGGGGGCGCGGTGACTATGGCTACACCTTC. V is TRBV9 and J is TRBJ1-2, with 8 bases identical to TRBD1. The germline CDR1 and CDR2 sequences are SGDLS and YYNGEE. Trimming cost V 4 bases and J 3 bases; bases outside gene matches: 8. This CDR3 region has 15 residues.

This chain uses TRBV29-1 with TRBJ1-2; D gene unclear. Deletions cut 2 bases from V and 4 bases from J, with 11 bases between. The CDR3 is 13 residues long. Germline lookup yields CDR1 SQVTM and CDR2 ANQGSEA. CDR3 sequence reads: CSVESGPSYGYTF. CDR3 bases: TGCAGCGTTGAAAGTGGGCCGAGCTATGGCTACACCTTC.

This chain uses TRBV28 with TRBJ1-2; tentatively, D is TRBD1 (5 bases). Trimming stripped 7 bases from V and 5 bases from J, with 11 bases between. This CDR3 contains 12 residues. The germline gives CDR1 MDHEN, CDR2 SYDVKM. Written as DNA, the CDR3 is TGTGCCAGCAACTTTGACAGTTATGGCTACACCTTC. Translated: CASNFDSYGYTF.

This clonotype was counted a few times. The chain couples TRBV6-5 to TRBJ2-1, with 10 bases identical to TRBD1. Germline V gene lookup returns CDR1 MNHEY and CDR2 SVGAGI. The CDR3 contains 15 residues. Trimming at V came to 2 bases and at J to 8 bases, leaving 6 bases not matched to a gene. Written as DNA, the CDR3 is TGTGCCAGCAGTTACGAGACAGGGGGCCGGGATGAGCAGTTCTTC. The encoded protein is CASSYETGGRDEQFF.

This clonotype was counted a few times. The gene calls are TRBV5-1 and TRBJ2-3; 7 positions match TRBD1. V dropped 5 bases and J dropped 2; count of bases not matched to a gene: 8. The CDR3 has 15 amino acids. Germline V gene sequence: CDR1 SGHRS, CDR2 YFSETQ. The CDR3 reads CASSTTGTNTDTQYF. The CDR3 DNA reads TGCGCCAGCAGTACGACAGGGACCAACACAGATACGCAGTATTTT.

The chain is built from TRBV7-9 and TRBJ2-5, with 14 nucleotides matching TRBD2. The CDR3 is made up of 15 amino acids. CDR1 is SEHNR and CDR2 is FQNEAQ in the germline V gene (reference sequence). V lost 6 bases, J lost 6 bases, and 6 bases stayed unmatched. The CDR3 DNA reads TGTGCCAGCAGGTCGACTAGCGGGGGGGCACAGACCCAGTACTTC. This translates into CASRSTSGGAQTQYF. Based on the CDR3 plus reference TRBV7-9 and TRBJ2-5, the full variable domain is DTGVSQNPRHKITKRGQNVTFRCDPISEHNRLYWYRQTLGQGPEFLTYFQNEAQLEKSRLLSDRFSAERPKGSFSTLEIQRTEQGDSAMYLCASRSTSGGAQTQYFGPGTRLLVL.

This sequence joins TRBV2 and TRBJ2-2; D is uncertain. CDR3 size: 14 residues. From germline, CDR1 is SNHLY and CDR2 FYNNEI. Trimming took 4 bases from V and 7 from J, leaving 13 bases between them. CDR3 residues: CASSGAAHLGELFF. The CDR3, as DNA: TGTGCCAGCAGTGGAGCAGCCCACCTCGGGGAGCTGTTTTTT.

The gene calls are TRBV4-1 and TRBJ2-1; D remains ambiguous. The V gene's germline CDR1 is MGHRA and CDR2 YSYEKL. The length of the CDR3 is 15 residues. V shed 1 base and J shed 9 bases, with 16 bases lying between them. The CDR3 DNA sequence: TGCGCCAGCAGCCAAGGGCAGATCCTCATACGTGAGCAGTTCTTC. This codes for CASSQGQILIREQFF.

V and J are TRBV24-1 and TRBJ2-3, with D unresolved. The CDR3 consists of 13 residues. V shed 3 bases and J shed 3 bases, with 6 bases lying between them. Germline V CDR1 and CDR2: KGHDR, SFDVKD. This chain's CDR3 is CATSDPGTDTQYF. In DNA form, the CDR3 reads TGTGCCACCAGTGATCCCGGGACAGATACGCAGTATTTT.

This clonotype was recorded a few times. The rearrangement joins TRBV3-1 to TRBJ2-2; D is uncertain. The V gene's germline CDR1 is LGHDT and CDR2 YNNKEL (reference sequence). The CDR3 covers 15 residues. Trimming stripped 6 bases from V and 2 bases from J, with 13 bases between. DNA for the CDR3: TGTGCCAGCAGAAGCCGTAGTCATAACACCGGGGAGCTGTTTTTT. Translation gives CASRSRSHNTGELFF.

V gene TRBV5-1 combines with J gene TRBJ2-1; no clear D gene. Trimming pared 7 bases from V and 2 bases from J, leaving 13 bases between. Germline lookup yields CDR1 SGHRS and CDR2 YFSETQ. CDR3 length equals 14 residues. The CDR3, as DNA: TGCGCCAGCTCCCTGGCAGTGCCCTACAATGAGCAGTTCTTC. It is translated as CASSLAVPYNEQFF.

This chain joins TRBV2 and TRBJ2-7; 9 nucleotides match TRBD1. CDR1 SNHLY and CDR2 FYNNEI come from the germline V gene. The CDR3 covers 15 residues. Trimming at V came to 1 base and at J to 1 base, leaving 2 bases not matched to a gene. The CDR3 loop reads CASSEEGQGSYEQYF. The CDR3 DNA reads as TGTGCCAGCAGTGAAGAGGGACAGGGATCCTACGAGCAGTACTTC.

The V and J genes are TRBV20-1 and TRBJ1-1, with D hard to call. With 3 bases removed from V and 5 bases from J, the gap between germline ends came to 10 bases. Germline V lookup: CDR1 DFQATT, CDR2 SNEGSKA (reference sequence). The CDR3 length is 12 residues. CDR3 residues: CSASGMRTEAFF. CDR3 DNA sequence: TGCAGTGCTAGTGGGATGAGGACTGAAGCTTTCTTT.